Listed here is a single T cell receptor (beta chain). This entry is derived from a study of identical twins. Trimming cost V 4 bases and J 9 bases; bases outside gene matches: 5. Germline lookup yields CDR1 SGHRS and CDR2 YFSETQ. The CDR3 spans 12 residues. TCRdb analysed the 5' RACE reads with MiXCR anew, one entry per CDR3 protein. Of 450,000 or so distinct CDR3 sequences in the sample, roughly a quarter are singletons; the top ten hold about 2.9%. The sample also formed part of further work on T cells expressing NK-cell markers.

The genes are TRBV5-1 and TRBJ1-1; 8 bases map to TRBD1. The source of this sequence is a woman aged 18-35 years in good health. Sequencing was done on a sample of CD4+ T cells sorted from blood. The CDR3 region has the DNA TGCGCCAGCAGCCCCACAGGGGGAAAAGCTTTCTTT. This gives the protein CASSPTGGKAFF.